The 14 T cell receptor beta chains reported below all come from one sample, sequenced in a study of blood T cell repertoires in COVID-19. TCRdb keeps only in-frame clones here, not all; method: immunoSEQ multiplex PCR. The table shows about 170,000 clones, with approximately 90% occurring only once. Sequenced input: peripheral blood. These receptors came from a woman of 80 years or more in a cohort sampled during active or convalescent COVID-19.

The chain uses TRBV4-3 and TRBJ2-5; 9 bases agree with TRBD1. This CDR3 has 15 amino acids. The V gene end was trimmed by 3 bases and the J gene end by 3 bases; junction bases not matched to a gene: 5. The V gene's germline CDR1 is LGHNA and CDR2 YSLEER. DNA for the CDR3: TGCGCCAGCAGCCATTCGGGACAGGGTAAAGAGACCCAGTACTTC. It specifies CASSHSGQGKETQYF.

This rearrangement joins TRBV30 to TRBJ2-3; 13 nucleotides match TRBD2. The CDR3 totals 14 residues. V gave up 0 bases and J gave up 6 bases; unmatched junction bases: 0. Per germline, CDR1 GTSNPN and CDR2 SVGIG (reference sequence). The CDR3 region has the DNA TGTGCCTGGAGTGTACTAGCGGGGGGGGATACGCAGTATTTT. Its translation: CAWSVLAGGDTQYF.

J is TRBJ2-7 and V is TRBV10-3; D is possibly TRBD2 (5 bases). The CDR3 contains 13 residues. CDR1 is ENHRY, CDR2 SYGVKD, per germline. V was cut by 4 bases and J by 3 bases, with 10 bases left in between. This CDR3 is CAISAELGYEQYV. The DNA of the CDR3 is TGTGCCATCAGTGCAGAACTAGGCTACGAGCAGTACGTC.

The chain uses TRBV10-2 and TRBJ1-1; D possibly corresponds to TRBD1 (6 bases). Germline loops: CDR1 WSHSY, CDR2 SAAADI. This CDR3 is built from 16 residues. Trimming took 4 bases from V and 1 from J, leaving 16 bases between them. The CDR3 nucleotides read TGCGCCAGCAGTGGATCGGGCAGGGGAAAGAACACTGAAGCTTTCTTT. Protein: CASSGSGRGKNTEAFF.

Here the CDR3 DNA reads TGCGCCAGCAGCTATGGACAGGGGGCGAACGGGGAGCTGTTTTTT. Translated: CASSYGQGANGELFF. The chain employs TRBV5-1 and TRBJ2-2; 11 bases are shared with TRBD1. The germline V gene has CDR1 SGHRS and CDR2 YFSETQ. The CDR3 has 15 residues. V was clipped by 3 bases and J by 7 bases; unmatched bases: 5. Together with reference TRBV5-1 and TRBJ2-2, the CDR3 gives the full variable domain: KAGVTQTPRYLIKTRGQQVTLSCSPISGHRSVSWYQQTPGQGLQFLFEYFSETQRNKGNFPGRFSGRQFSNSRSEMNVSTLELGDSALYLCASSYGQGANGELFFGEGSRLTVL.

This clone has just a few counts. This chain connects TRBV11-2 to TRBJ2-3; a weak D match, TRBD2 (5 bases). Per germline, CDR1 SGHAT and CDR2 FQNNGV. The V and J ends lost 5 bases and 4 bases respectively, with 13 bases between them. The CDR3 covers 14 residues. The CDR3 sequence is CASSPRTSADTQYF. The CDR3 DNA is TGTGCCAGCAGCCCAAGGACTTCCGCAGATACGCAGTATTTT.

The rearrangement uses TRBV6-5 and TRBJ1-1; D call uncertain. Trimming removed 4 bases from V and 1 base from J, with 13 bases in between. CDR1 and CDR2 from the germline V gene are MNHEY and SVGAGI. The CDR3 is 15 residues long. The CDR3, as DNA: TGTGCCAGCAGTTCACAAGTACGGGAGAACACTGAAGCTTTCTTT. Translation gives CASSSQVRENTEAFF.

A few counts support this clone. This chain uses TRBV2 with TRBJ1-2, with 7 bases that match TRBD1. This CDR3 spans 14 amino acids. V was pared by 4 bases and J by 4 bases, with 6 bases of the junction left unmatched. Looked up from germline, CDR1 is SNHLY and CDR2 is FYNNEI. The DNA of the CDR3 is TGTGCCAGCAGTGCCGACAGGGACTTCTATGGCTACACCTTC. The encoded protein is CASSADRDFYGYTF.

V gene TRBV6-2 or TRBV6-3 combines with J gene TRBJ2-7, with D possibly TRBD1 on 6 matching bases. Germline CDR1 MNHEY, CDR2 SVGEGT. The V end lost 6 bases, the J end lost 3 bases, and 12 bases lay between the germline ends. The CDR3 runs to 13 residues. CDR3 sequence (DNA): TGTGCCAGCAGCACCTGGACAGACTACGAGCAGTACGTC. It yields the protein CASSTWTDYEQYV.

The V gene is TRBV5-1, the J gene TRBJ2-5; tentative D call: TRBD1 (6 bases). Germline V gene lookup returns CDR1 SGHRS and CDR2 YFSETQ. The V gene lost 8 bases and the J gene lost 1 base, with 15 bases spanning the gap. The CDR3 totals 14 residues. The CDR3, as DNA: TGCGCCAGTACCCTAACAGGGAGCCAAGAGACCCAGTACTTC. This gives the protein CASTLTGSQETQYF.

The chain has TRBV12-3 or TRBV12-4 and TRBJ1-2; D unclear. The CDR3 is 12 residues long. The V end was cut by 5 bases, the J end by 8 bases, with 12 bases between. The CDR3 spells CASSTSMVGYTF. The DNA of the CDR3 is TGTGCCAGCAGTACCTCTATGGTAGGCTACACCTTC.

This clone was recorded a few times. The chain links TRBV30 to TRBJ1-4; 8 nucleotides match TRBD1. V was clipped by 4 bases and J by 3 bases; unmatched bases: 16. The CDR3 spans 18 residues. Germline assignment: CDR1 GTSNPN and CDR2 SVGIG (reference sequence). This CDR3 is CAWNHFGYRGIANEKLFF. The CDR3 DNA is TGTGCCTGGAACCATTTCGGCTACAGGGGGATAGCTAATGAAAAACTGTTTTTT.

The chain links TRBV4-1 to TRBJ2-1, with TRBD1 matching 8 bases. This CDR3 region has 14 residues. Trimming took 5 bases from V and 8 from J; bases not matched to a gene: 8. CDR1 MGHRA and CDR2 YSYEKL come from the germline V gene. This chain's CDR3 is CASSYSDRGYEQFF. The CDR3 nucleotides are TGCGCCAGCAGCTATTCCGACAGGGGCTATGAGCAGTTCTTC.

The chain links TRBV7-9 to TRBJ2-1; TRBD1 matches 8 bases. This CDR3 has 15 residues. Trimming took 4 bases from V and 0 from J; bases not matched to a gene: 2. Looked up from germline, CDR1 is SEHNR and CDR2 is FQNEAQ (reference sequence). The CDR3 DNA is TGTGCCAGCAGCTCAACAGGGGGCTCCTACAATGAGCAGTTCTTC. It encodes CASSSTGGSYNEQFF.